Listed below are T cell receptor beta chains from one sample, sequenced in a study of OX40 agonist ivuxolimab in advanced cancers. Profiling relied on immunoSEQ multiplex PCR, and the TCRdb table lists in-frame clones only, not all of them. Of 89,000 or so clones in the sample, around 88% were seen once. Material: CD4+ or CD8+ T cells sorted from blood, obtained in a trial of the OX40 agonist ivuxolimab. Source of these receptors: an adult with an advanced solid tumor such as melanoma, head and neck, liver or kidney cancer. CDR3s include the opening cysteine and the closing phenylalanine or tryptophan. A D gene is named only where the DNA matches it firmly. Only some rows state a clone size, as once, few, many or a class for expanded clones.

TRBJ2-5	TRBV19	once	.	TGTGCCAGTAGTATGGTCAGGGGCGAGACCCAGTACTTC	CASSMVRGETQYF
TRBJ2-3	TRBV7-3	.	.	TGTGCCAGCAGTCAAGGGACTGATAGCTATGACACAGATACGCAGTATTTT	CASSQGTDSYDTDTQYF
TRBJ2-7	TRBV19	.	.	TGTGCCAGTAGTATAGAAGGGGGGACACTCTCCTACGAGCAGTACTTC	CASSIEGGTLSYEQYF
TRBJ1-5	TRBV9	.	.	TGTGCCAGCAGCGTAGAAGGGGGATACAATCAGCCCCAGCATTTT	CASSVEGGYNQPQHF
TRBJ2-6	TRBV28	.	.	TGTGCCAGCAGTTCACCCGGAGGTTCCCCGATTTGGGGGGCCAACGTCCTGACTTTC	CASSSPGGSPIWGANVLTF
TRBJ1-2	TRBV6-1	.	TRBD1	TGTGCCAGCAGCTATGGGACAGGGAACGGCTACACCTTC	CASSYGTGNGYTF
TRBJ2-5	TRBV30	.	.	TGTGCCTGGAGTGTAGCGGAGACCCAGTACTTC	CAWSVAETQYF
TRBJ2-5	TRBV30	.	TRBD1	TGTGCCTGGAGTGTACCTGGGACAGGGTTGAAGACCCAGTACTTC	CAWSVPGTGLKTQYF
TRBJ2-7	TRBV6-5	.	.	TGTGCCAGCAGTTACCGTACCGACAGGTACGAGCAGTACTTC	CASSYRTDRYEQYF
TRBJ2-1	TRBV27	.	.	TGTGCCAGCAGTTTAGGATGGGGGACCAGCAATGAGCAGTTCTTC	CASSLGWGTSNEQFF
TRBJ2-7	TRBV19	.	TRBD1	TGTGCCAGTAGTTCTTCCGGGACAGGCGGTTTCAACGAGCAGTACTTC	CASSSSGTGGFNEQYF
TRBJ2-2	TRBV29-1	.	TRBD1	TGCAGCGCACTAACAGGGGGCACCGGGGAGCTGTTTTTT	CSALTGGTGELFF
TRBJ1-4	TRBV6-5	.	.	TGTGCCAGCAGTCCGGGGGTAGGGAACGAAAAACTGTTTTTT	CASSPGVGNEKLFF
TRBJ2-3	TRBV7-3	.	.	TGTGCCAGCAGCCAGATGGGGAATTCAGATACGCAGTATTTT	CASSQMGNSDTQYF
TRBJ2-5	TRBV10-3	.	.	TGTGCCATCAGTGATGGAGGGGACGAGACCCAGTACTTC	CAISDGGDETQYF